The next 3 T cell receptor beta chains were all read from a single sample in a study of STAT3 mutations in large granular lymphocyte leukemia. Study-level points and caveats: In T-cell large granular lymphocyte leukemia, about half of patients showed multiple immunodominant subclonotypes.

Antigens for these TCRs are unknown. TCRdb's copy holds only in-frame clones and misses some; the assay was immunoSEQ multiplex PCR. The repertoire holds some 10,000 clones, with roughly 54% as singletons. Sequenced: peripheral blood mononuclear cells. The receptors were sampled from a boy aged 5-17 years with T-cell large granular lymphocyte leukemia. Some clones in this sample may be carry-over from other donors' samples.

This clone was seen only once. The V gene is TRBV7-9, the J gene TRBJ1-4; D possibly corresponds to TRBD1 (5 bases). In germline, CDR1 is SEHNR, CDR2 FQNEAQ (reference sequence). The V end lost 5 bases, the J end lost 7 bases, and 14 bases lay between the germline ends. The length of the CDR3 is 14 residues. The CDR3 loop is CASSQSGTGEKLFF. The CDR3 DNA reads TGTGCCAGCAGCCAATCCGGGACGGGTGAAAAACTGTTTTTT.

The chain joins TRBV15 to TRBJ1-5, with TRBD1 matching over 11 bases. The CDR3 is 15 residues long. V trimming: 3 bases; J trimming: 6 bases; junction bases outside the gene matches: 4. In germline, CDR1 is LNHNV, CDR2 YYDKDF (reference sequence). The CDR3 DNA reads as TGTGCCACCAGCAGGGGACAGGGGGGTAGTCAGCCCCAGCATTTT. This sequence encodes CATSRGQGGSQPQHF.

This chain joins TRBV7-9 and TRBJ2-7; 9 bases match TRBD1. The CDR3 is made up of 13 amino acids. CDR1 is SEHNR and CDR2 is FQNEAQ in the germline V gene (reference sequence). After removal of 6 bases from V and 6 bases from J, the junction contained 6 bases not matched to a gene. CDR3 residues: CASSPGTGTEQYF. CDR3 nucleotides: TGTGCCAGCAGTCCCGGGACAGGGACCGAGCAGTACTTC.